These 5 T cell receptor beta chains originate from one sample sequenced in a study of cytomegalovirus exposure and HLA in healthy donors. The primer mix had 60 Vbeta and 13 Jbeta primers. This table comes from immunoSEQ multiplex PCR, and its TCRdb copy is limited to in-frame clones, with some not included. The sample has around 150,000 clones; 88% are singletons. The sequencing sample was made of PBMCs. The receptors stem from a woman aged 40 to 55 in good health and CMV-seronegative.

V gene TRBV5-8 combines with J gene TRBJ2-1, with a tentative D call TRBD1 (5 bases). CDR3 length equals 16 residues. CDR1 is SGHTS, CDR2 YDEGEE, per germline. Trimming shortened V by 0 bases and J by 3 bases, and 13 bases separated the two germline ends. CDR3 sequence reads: CASSLGGAPSYNEQFF. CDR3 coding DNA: TGTGCCAGCAGCTTGGGTGGGGCCCCTAGCTACAATGAGCAGTTCTTC. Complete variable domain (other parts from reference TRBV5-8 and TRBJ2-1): EAGVTQSPTHLIKTRGQQATLRCSPISGHTSVYWYQQALGLGLQFLLWYDEGEERNRGNFPPRFSGRQFPNYSSELNVNALELEDSALYLCASSLGGAPSYNEQFFGPGTRLTVL.

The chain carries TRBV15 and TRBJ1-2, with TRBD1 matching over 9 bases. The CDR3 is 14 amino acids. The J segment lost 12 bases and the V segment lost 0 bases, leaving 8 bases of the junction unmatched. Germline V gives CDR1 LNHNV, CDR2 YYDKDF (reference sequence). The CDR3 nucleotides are TGTGCCACCAGCAGAGATTTGACAGGGGGTGGGAACACCTTC. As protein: CATSRDLTGGGNTF. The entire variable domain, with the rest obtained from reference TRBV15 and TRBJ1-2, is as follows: DAMVIQNPRYQVTQFGKPVTLSCSQTLNHNVMYWYQQKSSQAPKLLFHYYDKDFNNEADTPDNFQSRRPNTSFCFLDIRSPGLGDTAMYLCATSRDLTGGGNTFGSGTRLTVV.

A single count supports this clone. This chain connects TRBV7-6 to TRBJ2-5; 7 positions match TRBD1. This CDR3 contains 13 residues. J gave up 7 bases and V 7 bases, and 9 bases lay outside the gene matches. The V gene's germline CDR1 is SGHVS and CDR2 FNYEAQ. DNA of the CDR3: TGTGCCAGCAACAACGACAGGGTGGGGACCCAGTACTTC. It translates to CASNNDRVGTQYF.

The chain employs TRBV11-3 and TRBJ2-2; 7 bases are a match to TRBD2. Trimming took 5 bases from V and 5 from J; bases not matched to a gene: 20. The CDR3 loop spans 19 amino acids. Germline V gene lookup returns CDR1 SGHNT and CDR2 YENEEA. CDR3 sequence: CASSGGVGVAALGTGELFF. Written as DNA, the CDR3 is TGTGCCAGCAGCGGGGGGGTTGGGGTAGCGGCCCTCGGAACCGGGGAGCTGTTTTTT.

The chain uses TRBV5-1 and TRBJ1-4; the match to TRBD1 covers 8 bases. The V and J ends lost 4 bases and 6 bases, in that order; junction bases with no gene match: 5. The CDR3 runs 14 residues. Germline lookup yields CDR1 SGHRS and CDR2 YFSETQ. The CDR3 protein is CASSPGGVDEKLFF. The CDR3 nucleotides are TGCGCCAGCAGCCCAGGGGGCGTCGATGAAAAACTGTTTTTT.